This paragraph reports one TCR beta chain. The target antigen is unknown. Trimming pared 4 bases from V and 4 bases from J, leaving 32 bases between. This CDR3 is 22 amino acids long. By two-round multiplex PCR, the TCR beta CDR3 was amplified from genomic DNA. First-round PCR used primers specific to each TRBV and TRBJ gene. Second-round PCR used universal primers. TCRdb passed the multiplex PCR reads through MiXCR, listing each CDR3 protein once. The sample has about 12,000 distinct CDR3 sequences; about 59% are singletons. The source of the sample is a study of prognosis after radiotherapy for stage I lung cancer. General observations from the study: Gene usage, both TRBV and TRBJ, reportedly differed between patients with metastases and patients without them.

The sequencing here drew on PBMCs, taken before or after stereotactic body radiation therapy (not recorded which). This TCR was recovered from a donor over 45 with non-small cell lung cancer. The V gene is TRBV12-3 or TRBV12-4, the J gene TRBJ1-6; maybe TRBD1 (5 bases). This CDR3 is CASSYRPRFSPGSRSYNSPLHF. DNA for the CDR3: TGTGCCAGCAGTTACAGGCCCAGGTTTAGTCCCGGTTCGCGGTCTTATAATTCACCCCTCCACTTT.